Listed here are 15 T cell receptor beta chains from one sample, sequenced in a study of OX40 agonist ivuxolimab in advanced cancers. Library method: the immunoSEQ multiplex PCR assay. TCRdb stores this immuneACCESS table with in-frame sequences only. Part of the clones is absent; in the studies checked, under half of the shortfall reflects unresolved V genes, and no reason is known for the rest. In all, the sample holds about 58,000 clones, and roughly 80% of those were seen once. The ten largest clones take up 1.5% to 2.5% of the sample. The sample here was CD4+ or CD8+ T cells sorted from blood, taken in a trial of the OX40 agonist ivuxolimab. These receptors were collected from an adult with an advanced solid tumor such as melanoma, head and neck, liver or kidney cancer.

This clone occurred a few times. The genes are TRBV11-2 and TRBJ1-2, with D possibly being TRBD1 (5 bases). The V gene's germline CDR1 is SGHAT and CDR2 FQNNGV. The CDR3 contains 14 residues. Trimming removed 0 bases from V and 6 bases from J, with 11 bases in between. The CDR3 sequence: CASSLDRGMDGYTF. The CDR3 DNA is TGTGCCAGCAGCTTAGATCGGGGGATGGATGGCTACACCTTC.

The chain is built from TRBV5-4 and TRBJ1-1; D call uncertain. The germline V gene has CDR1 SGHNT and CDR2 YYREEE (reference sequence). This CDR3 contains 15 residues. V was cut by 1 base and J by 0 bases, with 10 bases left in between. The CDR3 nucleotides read TGTGCCAGCAGCTTGTATTCGGGAGTGAACACTGAAGCTTTCTTT. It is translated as CASSLYSGVNTEAFF.

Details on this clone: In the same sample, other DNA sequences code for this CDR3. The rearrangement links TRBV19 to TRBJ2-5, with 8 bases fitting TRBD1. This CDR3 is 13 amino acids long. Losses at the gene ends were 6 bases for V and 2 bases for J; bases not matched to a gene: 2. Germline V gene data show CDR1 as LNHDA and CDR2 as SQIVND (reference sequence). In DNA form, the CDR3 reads TGTGCCAGTAGCAGGGACAGGCAAGAGACCCAGTACTTC. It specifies CASSRDRQETQYF.

CDR3 bases: TGTGCCAGCAGCTTAGATTGGCAGAGCAATCAGCCCCAGCATTTT. It translates to CASSLDWQSNQPQHF. This sequence joins TRBV7-6 and TRBJ1-5; D is ambiguous. This CDR3 spans 15 amino acids. The V end was cut by 1 base, the J end by 1 base, with 8 bases between. Looked up from germline, CDR1 is SGHVS and CDR2 is FNYEAQ.

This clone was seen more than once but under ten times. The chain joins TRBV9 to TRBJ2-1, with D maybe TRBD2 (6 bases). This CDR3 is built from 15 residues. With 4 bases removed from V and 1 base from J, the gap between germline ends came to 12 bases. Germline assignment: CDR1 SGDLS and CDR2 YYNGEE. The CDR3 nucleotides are TGTGCCAGCAGCCCACGGACTACATCCTACAATGAGCAGTTCTTC. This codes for CASSPRTTSYNEQFF.

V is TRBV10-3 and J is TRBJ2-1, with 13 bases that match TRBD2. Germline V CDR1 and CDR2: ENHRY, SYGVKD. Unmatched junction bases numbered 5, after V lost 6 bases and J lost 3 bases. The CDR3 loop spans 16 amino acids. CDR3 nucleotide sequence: TGTGCCATCAGCGGGACTAGCGGGAACCTCTACAATGAGCAGTTCTTC. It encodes CAISGTSGNLYNEQFF.

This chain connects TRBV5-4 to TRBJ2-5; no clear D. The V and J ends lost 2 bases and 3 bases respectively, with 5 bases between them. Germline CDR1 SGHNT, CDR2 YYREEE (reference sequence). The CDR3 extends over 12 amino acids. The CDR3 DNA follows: TGTGCCAGCAGCTTAGAGGAAGAGACCCAGTACTTC. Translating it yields CASSLEEETQYF. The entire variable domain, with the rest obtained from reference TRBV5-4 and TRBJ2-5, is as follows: ETGVTQSPTHLIKTRGQQVTLRCSSQSGHNTVSWYQQALGQGPQFIFQYYREEENGRGNFPPRFSGLQFPNYSSELNVNALELDDSALYLCASSLEEETQYFGPGTRLLVL.

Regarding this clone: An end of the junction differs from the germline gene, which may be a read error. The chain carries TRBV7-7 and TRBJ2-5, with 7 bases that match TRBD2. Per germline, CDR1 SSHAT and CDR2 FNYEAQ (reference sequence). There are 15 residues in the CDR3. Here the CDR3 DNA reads TGTGCTAGCAGCTTCGGACTAGGAATGGGAGAGACCCAGTACTTC. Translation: CASSFGLGMGETQYF.

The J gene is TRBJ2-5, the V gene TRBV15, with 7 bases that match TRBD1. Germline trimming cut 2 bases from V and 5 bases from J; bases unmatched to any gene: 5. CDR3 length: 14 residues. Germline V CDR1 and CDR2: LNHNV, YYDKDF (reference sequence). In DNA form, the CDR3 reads TGTGCCACCAGCAGACCTGGGACAGACGAGACCCAGTACTTC. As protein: CATSRPGTDETQYF. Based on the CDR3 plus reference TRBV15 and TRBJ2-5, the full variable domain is DAMVIQNPRYQVTQFGKPVTLSCSQTLNHNVMYWYQQKSSQAPKLLFHYYDKDFNNEADTPDNFQSRRPNTSFCFLDIRSPGLGDTAMYLCATSRPGTDETQYFGPGTRLLVL.

CDR3: CASSLDRGGAFF. In DNA, the CDR3 is TGTGCCAGCAGCTTGGATAGGGGGGGAGCTTTCTTT. The gene calls are TRBV11-3 and TRBJ1-1; the D gene is possibly TRBD1 (6 bases). V was clipped by 3 bases and J by 10 bases, with 12 bases between them. The CDR3 is made up of 12 amino acids. From germline, CDR1 is SGHNT and CDR2 YENEEA.

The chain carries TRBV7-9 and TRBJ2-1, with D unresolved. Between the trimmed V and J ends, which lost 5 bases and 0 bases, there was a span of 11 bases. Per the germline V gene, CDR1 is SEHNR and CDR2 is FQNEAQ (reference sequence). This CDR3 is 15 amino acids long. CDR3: CASSQDLSSYNEQFF. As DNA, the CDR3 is TGTGCCAGCAGCCAGGACCTATCCTCCTACAATGAGCAGTTCTTC. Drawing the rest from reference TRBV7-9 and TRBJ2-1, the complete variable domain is DTGVSQNPRHKITKRGQNVTFRCDPISEHNRLYWYRQTLGQGPEFLTYFQNEAQLEKSRLLSDRFSAERPKGSFSTLEIQRTEQGDSAMYLCASSQDLSSYNEQFFGPGTRLTVL.

The CDR3 here is CASSFWTSQETQYF. The CDR3 nucleotides are TGCGCCAGCAGCTTTTGGACGTCCCAAGAGACCCAGTACTTC. The chain combines TRBV5-1 with TRBJ2-5; no firm D call. Germline lookup yields CDR1 SGHRS and CDR2 YFSETQ. The CDR3 spans 14 residues. The germline V and J ends were trimmed by 2 bases and 1 base, with 9 bases remaining between them.

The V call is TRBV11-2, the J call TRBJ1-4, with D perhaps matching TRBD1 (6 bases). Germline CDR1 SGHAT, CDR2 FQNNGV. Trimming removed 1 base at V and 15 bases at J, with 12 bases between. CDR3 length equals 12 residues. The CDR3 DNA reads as TGTGCCAGCAGCTTAGGACTTAGGGGGGTGTTTTTT. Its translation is CASSLGLRGVFF.

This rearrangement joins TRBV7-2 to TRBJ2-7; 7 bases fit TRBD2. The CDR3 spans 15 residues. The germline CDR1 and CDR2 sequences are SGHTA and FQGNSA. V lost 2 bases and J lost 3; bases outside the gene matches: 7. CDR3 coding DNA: TGTGCCAGCAGCTTACTTGCGGGAGTGATCTACGAGCAGTACTTC. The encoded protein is CASSLLAGVIYEQYF.

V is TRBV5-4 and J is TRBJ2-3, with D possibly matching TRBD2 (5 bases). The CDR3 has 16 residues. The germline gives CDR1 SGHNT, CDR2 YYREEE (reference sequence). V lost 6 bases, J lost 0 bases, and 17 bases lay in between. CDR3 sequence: CASTPPSGKSTDTQYF. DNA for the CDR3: TGTGCCAGCACCCCGCCCAGCGGAAAGAGCACAGATACGCAGTATTTT.